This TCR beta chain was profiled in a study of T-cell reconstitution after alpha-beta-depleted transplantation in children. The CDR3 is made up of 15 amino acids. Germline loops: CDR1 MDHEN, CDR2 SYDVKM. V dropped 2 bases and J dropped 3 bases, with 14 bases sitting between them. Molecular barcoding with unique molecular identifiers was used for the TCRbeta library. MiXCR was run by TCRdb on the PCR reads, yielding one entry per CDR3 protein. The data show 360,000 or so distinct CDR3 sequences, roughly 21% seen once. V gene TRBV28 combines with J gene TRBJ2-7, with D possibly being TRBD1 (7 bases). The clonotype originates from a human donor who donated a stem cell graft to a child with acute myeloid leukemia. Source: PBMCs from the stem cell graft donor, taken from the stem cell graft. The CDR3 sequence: CASSLTGDSHYEQYF. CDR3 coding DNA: TGTGCCAGCAGTTTAACGGGGGACAGCCACTACGAGCAGTACTTC.